This T cell receptor (beta chain) was identified in a study of T cells after yellow fever vaccination. As for the study in general: Each low-cell-number fraction was prepared by means of SMART-Seq v4 Ultra Low Input.

As concerns this clonotype: Its antigen is unknown.

Broader study findings: The secondary response was weaker but peaked faster, day 5 versus 15. A minor fraction of clonotypes spanned both CD4 and CD8 compartments.

TCRdb reprocessed the 5' RACE reads via MiXCR and lists one record per CDR3 protein. This table holds 450,000 to 600,000 distinct CDR3 sequences, about 14% found once. Germline V CDR1 and CDR2: ENHRY, SYGVKD. Trimming took off 10 bases at V and 7 bases at J, with 14 bases between the two ends. This CDR3 has 12 amino acids. The TCR was taken from a man aged 25-45 years who received the YFV17D yellow fever vaccine. The gene calls are TRBV10-3 and TRBJ2-1; unclear D gene. This specimen was PBMCs, taken on the day of the yellow fever booster vaccination. The CDR3 here is CASVGNENEQFF. As DNA, the CDR3 is TGTGCCAGCGTGGGGAATGAGAATGAGCAGTTCTTC.